Following are 8 T cell receptor beta chains from one sample sequenced in a study of human T cells and chemical hapten exposure. This sample's time point: patch test 1, 2 weeks after DPC sensitization. The treatment denotes: therapeutic diphenylcyclopropenone sensitization with weekly scalp DPC. TCRdb called the RACE reads again in MiXCR, with one record for every CDR3 protein. The sample has about 340,000 distinct CDR3 sequences, 5.5% to 8% seen once. Source: whole blood, taken in connection with sensitization to the hapten diphenylcyclopropenone (DPC). All receptors derive from a young woman with alopecia areata. Some clones in this sample may be carry-over from other donors' samples.

This clonotype was seen more than once but under ten times. CDR3 protein: CASSYRTAGDYGYTF. The CDR3 region has the DNA TGTGCCAGCAGTTACCGGACGGCCGGGGACTATGGCTACACCTTC. The chain employs TRBV6-5 and TRBJ1-2; the D is unclear. V was clipped by 2 bases and J by 3 bases, with 13 bases between them. The CDR3 loop spans 15 amino acids. CDR1 and CDR2 (germline): MNHEY, SVGAGI.

V is TRBV4-3 and J is TRBJ1-6; 8 nucleotides align to TRBD1. In germline, CDR1 is LGHNA, CDR2 YSLEER. This CDR3 is built from 16 residues. The ends lost 0 bases at V and 5 bases at J; junction bases unmatched: 3. CDR3 DNA sequence: TGCGCCAGCAGCCAAGATAGGGGACAGGATAATTCACCCCTCCACTTT. Residues: CASSQDRGQDNSPLHF.

This clonotype turned up a few times. The V and J genes are TRBV12-3 or TRBV12-4 and TRBJ2-7; 7 bases line up with TRBD2. This CDR3 has 13 residues. J was trimmed by 6 bases and V by 2 bases; bases with no gene match: 4. CDR3 DNA: TGTGCCAGCAGTTTATTGGGAGGGGTCGAGCAGTACTTC. Translating gives CASSLLGGVEQYF.

V is TRBV7-8 and J is TRBJ2-5; possible D gene TRBD1, 5 bases. Trimming took off 5 bases at V and 0 bases at J, with 22 bases between the two ends. This CDR3 is 18 amino acids long. Germline CDR1 is SGHVS and CDR2 is FQNEAQ. The CDR3 region is CASSPRSIDSWYQETQYF. DNA of the CDR3: TGTGCCAGCAGCCCGAGATCGATTGACAGTTGGTACCAAGAGACCCAGTACTTC.

This clonotype came up a few times. The chain couples TRBV5-1 to TRBJ2-5, with TRBD1 identical over 9 bases. This CDR3 comprises 16 residues. Germline V gene sequence: CDR1 SGHRS, CDR2 YFSETQ. J lost 4 bases, V lost 2 bases, and 9 bases had no gene match. The CDR3 nucleotides read TGCGCCAGCAGCTTTAATACAGGGGGCACAGGAGAGACCCAGTACTTC. Its protein product is CASSFNTGGTGETQYF.

Comments on this clonotype: This may stem from a read error, because a much larger clone lies one nucleotide away. The chain is built from TRBV4-2 and TRBJ2-1; TRBD2 matches 8 bases. The CDR3 covers 16 residues. The V gene's germline CDR1 is LGHNA and CDR2 YNFKEQ. J was trimmed by 4 bases and V by 1 base; bases with no gene match: 6. The CDR3 DNA reads TGTGCCAGCAGCCAAGGTCGCGCGGGGGGTTACAATGAGCAGTTCTTC. This translates into CASSQGRAGGYNEQFF.

To note about this clonotype: It may be a read error: a sequence one base away is much more abundant. The chain has TRBV9 and TRBJ2-3; D possibly corresponds to TRBD2 (6 bases). Trimming stripped 0 bases from V and 8 bases from J, with 13 bases between. Germline assignment: CDR1 SGDLS and CDR2 YYNGEE. This CDR3 has 14 residues. The CDR3: CASSVDPSVGTQYF. In DNA form, the CDR3 reads TGTGCCAGCAGCGTAGACCCTAGCGTGGGTACGCAGTATTTT.

This clonotype appeared a few times. The chain combines TRBV28 with TRBJ2-2; TRBD2 might be the D (5 bases). Trimming pared 7 bases from V and 0 bases from J, leaving 6 bases between. CDR1 MDHEN and CDR2 SYDVKM come from the germline V gene. The CDR3 extends over 13 amino acids. The CDR3 loop reads CASNGANTGELFF. DNA of the CDR3: TGTGCCAGCAACGGGGCGAACACCGGGGAGCTGTTTTTT.